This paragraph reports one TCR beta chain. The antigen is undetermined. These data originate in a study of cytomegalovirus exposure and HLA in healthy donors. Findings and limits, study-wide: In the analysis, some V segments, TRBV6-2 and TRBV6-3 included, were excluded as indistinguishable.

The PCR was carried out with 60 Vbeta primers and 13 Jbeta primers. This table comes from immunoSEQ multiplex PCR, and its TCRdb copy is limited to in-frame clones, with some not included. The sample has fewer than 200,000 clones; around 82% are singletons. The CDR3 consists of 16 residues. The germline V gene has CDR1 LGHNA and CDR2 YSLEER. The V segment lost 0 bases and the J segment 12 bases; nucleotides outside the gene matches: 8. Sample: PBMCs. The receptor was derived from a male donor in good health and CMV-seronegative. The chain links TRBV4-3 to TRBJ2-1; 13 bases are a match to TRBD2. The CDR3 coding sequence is TGCGCCAGCAGCCAAGATTCGGGACTAGCGGGATCGTTGCAGTTCTTC. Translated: CASSQDSGLAGSLQFF.